The 19 T cell receptor beta chains reported below all come from one sample, sequenced in a study of molecular identifiers for immune sequencing clone quantification. TCRdb ran MiXCR on the PCR reads and lists one entry per CDR3 protein. In the table there are hundreds of thousands of distinct CDR3 sequences, 25% of which are singletons. The sequenced material came from naive CD8+ T cells from blood, with Jurkat cell RNA spiked in. Subset indicated: FACS-sorted CD8+CD4-CCR7+CD45RA+ naive T cells. All receptors derive from a human donor in good health. Some libraries in this study had Jurkat cell RNA spiked in.

This clonotype came up a few times. The CDR3 loop is CASSFSGTKSEQYF. CDR3 nucleotide sequence: TGTGCCAGCAGTTTCTCCGGGACAAAAAGCGAGCAGTACTTC. The chain has TRBV27 and TRBJ2-7, with D maybe TRBD1 (6 bases). The CDR3 length is 14 residues. Germline CDR1 is MNHEY and CDR2 is SMNVEV (reference sequence). V gave up 3 bases and J gave up 6 bases, with 15 bases separating them.

The CDR3 loop reads CASSLAHTSGSYEQYF. In nucleotides, the CDR3 is TGTGCCAGCAGCTTAGCGCATACTAGCGGGAGTTACGAGCAGTACTTC. This chain uses TRBV7-8 with TRBJ2-7; the match to TRBD2 covers 11 bases. V shed 0 bases and J 4 bases; nucleotides not matched to a gene: 5. CDR3 size: 16 residues. Germline CDR1 is SGHVS and CDR2 is FQNEAQ.

The chain links TRBV24-1 to TRBJ2-5; 8 nucleotides align to TRBD2. This CDR3 has 16 residues. Germline trimming cut 5 bases from V and 4 bases from J; bases unmatched to any gene: 11. Germline CDR1 is KGHDR and CDR2 is SFDVKD. The CDR3 region is CATSGVGSGSLETQYF. CDR3 DNA sequence: TGTGCCACCAGTGGAGTTGGCAGCGGGAGTTTAGAGACCCAGTACTTC.

The chain recombines TRBV5-8 with TRBJ1-1; D is unclear. V dropped 1 base and J dropped 0 bases, with 7 bases sitting between them. CDR3 length: 14 residues. CDR1 and CDR2 from the germline V gene are SGHTS and YDEGEE. CDR3: CASSLRDLNTEAFF. For the CDR3, the DNA is TGTGCCAGCAGCTTGAGAGACCTGAACACTGAAGCTTTCTTT.

This clonotype was observed a handful of times. The rearrangement links TRBV2 to TRBJ2-7; D is unclear. Germline values: CDR1 SNHLY, CDR2 FYNNEI. The germline V and J ends were trimmed by 0 bases and 0 bases, with 9 bases remaining between them. The CDR3 runs 15 residues. CDR3 bases: TGTGCCAGCAGTGAAGCGCTCACTTACTCCTACGAGCAGTACTTC. This encodes CASSEALTYSYEQYF.

The chain recombines TRBV6-2 or TRBV6-3 with TRBJ1-5; D gene unclear. The CDR3 runs to 13 residues. V was shortened by 4 bases and J by 5 bases, with 9 bases between the two germline ends. Germline-derived CDR1 and CDR2 are MNHEY and SVGEGT. The CDR3 here is CASSSYMDQPQHF. The CDR3 bases are TGTGCCAGCAGTTCTTATATGGATCAGCCCCAGCATTTT.

A note on this clonotype: One junction end disagrees with the germline gene, perhaps due to a read error. This chain links TRBV4-2 with TRBJ2-5; 7 nucleotides match TRBD2. The V gene's germline CDR1 is LGHNA and CDR2 YNFKEQ. The CDR3 runs 16 residues. CDR3 nucleotides: TGTGCCAGCGGCCAAGAGACTAGCAGGTACCAAGGGACCCAGTACTTC. Amino acids: CASGQETSRYQGTQYF.

This clonotype was found many times. V usage is TRBV7-9 and J usage is TRBJ1-1; D uncertain. The germline CDR1 and CDR2 sequences are SEHNR and FQNEAQ (reference sequence). Trimming removed 1 base from V and 7 bases from J, with 7 bases in between. The CDR3 loop spans 12 amino acids. CDR3 loop: CASSLDLYEAFF. CDR3 sequence (DNA): TGTGCCAGCAGCTTAGATCTGTATGAAGCTTTCTTT. Looking up the rest from reference TRBV7-9 and TRBJ1-1 gives the full variable domain: DTGVSQNPRHKITKRGQNVTFRCDPISEHNRLYWYRQTLGQGPEFLTYFQNEAQLEKSRLLSDRFSAERPKGSFSTLEIQRTEQGDSAMYLCASSLDLYEAFFGQGTRLTVV.

Turning to this clonotype: This may stem from a read error, because a much larger clone lies one nucleotide away. V usage is TRBV5-1 and J usage is TRBJ2-7; D unclear. Germline V gene sequence: CDR1 SGHRS, CDR2 YFSETQ. The CDR3 runs to 14 residues. The germline V and J ends were trimmed by 6 bases and 6 bases, with 19 bases remaining between them. In DNA form, the CDR3 reads TGCGCCAGCACCTTTACGCTGGGCGGTCCCGAGCAGTACTTC. This gives the protein CASTFTLGGPEQYF.

Details on this clonotype: A read error is possible here, since a much larger clone lies one base away. The chain employs TRBV9 and TRBJ1-2; D remains unclear. The CDR3 consists of 15 residues. Trimming removed 10 bases from V and 5 bases from J, with 24 bases in between. Germline lookup yields CDR1 SGDLS and CDR2 YYNGEE. CDR3 DNA: TGTGCCCGCACCCCCATCTCCAGAACCTCATATGGCTACACCTTC. It codes for CARTPISRTSYGYTF.

In this sample, this clonotype turned up many times. This chain links TRBV4-2 with TRBJ2-1; TRBD1 matches at 8 bases. V gave up 0 bases and J gave up 6 bases; unmatched junction bases: 4. From germline, CDR1 is LGHNA and CDR2 YNFKEQ. This CDR3 contains 15 residues. CDR3 sequence (DNA): TGTGCCAGCAGCCAAGAGGGGACAGGAGTCAATGAGCAGTTCTTC. Protein product: CASSQEGTGVNEQFF.

This clonotype was observed many times. The V call is TRBV20-1, the J call TRBJ2-7; 7 nucleotides line up with TRBD1. This CDR3 comprises 16 residues. Germline V gene lookup returns CDR1 DFQATT and CDR2 SNEGSKA (reference sequence). V lost 5 bases, J lost 4 bases, and 17 bases stayed unmatched. CDR3 protein: CSALYWSQGEGYEQYF. The CDR3, as DNA: TGCAGTGCTCTCTATTGGTCCCAGGGGGAAGGGTACGAGCAGTACTTC.

This clonotype was picked up a small number of times. The chain has TRBV20-1 and TRBJ2-7; TRBD2 agrees at 8 bases. Germline CDR1 reads DFQATT; CDR2 reads SNEGSKA (reference sequence). V trimming: 2 bases; J trimming: 4 bases; junction bases outside the gene matches: 4. The CDR3 loop spans 13 amino acids. CDR3 coding DNA: TGCAGTGCTAGATTCCGCGGGGGGTACGAGCAGTACTTC. It specifies CSARFRGGYEQYF.

This clonotype was recorded many times. This chain links TRBV14 with TRBJ2-6; D not resolved. There are 13 residues in the CDR3. Germline CDR1 reads SGHDN; CDR2 reads FVKESK. V was clipped by 1 base and J by 4 bases, with 2 bases between them. The CDR3 DNA follows: TGTGCCAGCAGCCAAGGCGGGGCCAACGTCCTGACTTTC. Its protein product is CASSQGGANVLTF.

The table lists this clonotype with a few counts. The chain is built from TRBV27 and TRBJ2-2, with D possibly called TRBD1 or TRBD2 (5 bases each). Germline V lookup: CDR1 MNHEY, CDR2 SMNVEV (reference sequence). The V end was cut by 4 bases, the J end by 0 bases, with 9 bases between. This CDR3 region has 15 residues. This CDR3 reads CASSWTGPNTGELFF. The DNA of the CDR3 is TGTGCCAGCAGTTGGACGGGACCGAACACCGGGGAGCTGTTTTTT.

This clonotype was counted between two and nine times. The chain uses TRBV6-1 and TRBJ2-3, with 8 bases aligning to TRBD1. This CDR3 has 14 residues. The V segment lost 6 bases and the J segment 2 bases; nucleotides outside the gene matches: 4. CDR1 and CDR2 from the germline V gene are MNHNS and SASEGT. In DNA, the CDR3 is TGTGCCAGCAGGGACAGGGAAGTCACAGATACGCAGTATTTT. Its protein product is CASRDREVTDTQYF.

A note on this clonotype: Possible read error: a much larger clone is one base away. J is TRBJ2-1 and V is TRBV29-1, with a tentative D call TRBD2 (7 bases). This CDR3 region has 12 residues. V dropped 4 bases and J dropped 9 bases, with 13 bases sitting between them. Germline CDR1 SQVTM, CDR2 ANQGSEA. CDR3 sequence reads: CSVVGAGAEQFF. The CDR3 coding sequence is TGCAGCGTTGTGGGGGCGGGGGCTGAGCAGTTCTTC.

This clonotype came up a few times. The CDR3 reads CASRSPTNYEQYF. The CDR3 coding sequence is TGTGCCAGCAGATCACCTACTAACTACGAGCAGTACTTC. V and J are TRBV7-9 and TRBJ2-7; D is ambiguous. In germline, CDR1 is SEHNR, CDR2 FQNEAQ (reference sequence). Trimming removed 6 bases at V and 3 bases at J, with 12 bases between. This CDR3 region has 13 residues.

This clonotype was recorded many times. The chain links TRBV29-1 to TRBJ2-3; maybe TRBD2 (7 bases). This CDR3 region has 13 residues. CDR1 is SQVTM, CDR2 ANQGSEA, per germline. Deletions cut 1 base from V and 4 bases from J, with 9 bases between. CDR3: CSVEGGGADTQYF. DNA of the CDR3: TGCAGCGTTGAAGGGGGGGGCGCAGATACGCAGTATTTT.